Each of the 4 T cell receptor beta chains below was sequenced from the same sample in a study of regulatory T cells in long-lasting Graves disease. Time point defined: newly diagnosed GD, antithyroid drugs for less than 3 months. Researchers made the TCR library from RNA that was extracted from PBMCs. The authors built TCR beta libraries using iRepertoire HTBI primers and Arm-PCR of CDR3 regions. Each CDR3 protein is one row after TCRdb ran MiXCR on the multiplex PCR reads. The sample consists of 300,000 to 450,000 distinct CDR3 sequences, roughly a sixth of them appearing once. Here the sequenced sample was peripheral blood mononuclear cells (PBMCs), taken at new diagnosis, from a patient treated with antithyroid drugs. These receptors all stem from a female donor with Graves disease.

The chain carries TRBV20-1 and TRBJ1-1, with D maybe TRBD1 (6 bases). The CDR3 totals 16 residues. Germline CDR1 is DFQATT and CDR2 is SNEGSKA (reference sequence). The V and J ends lost 1 base and 1 base respectively, with 16 bases between them. The CDR3 protein is CSARAGGMGRNTEAFF. The DNA for the CDR3 is TGCAGTGCTAGAGCGGGGGGCATGGGGAGGAACACTGAAGCTTTCTTT.

This clonotype occurred many times. The V call is TRBV5-5, the J call TRBJ1-5; perhaps TRBD1 as D (5 bases). This CDR3 has 14 amino acids. Germline V gene data show CDR1 as SGHKS and CDR2 as YYEKEE (reference sequence). V lost 2 bases and J 7 bases, leaving 13 bases between the germline ends. CDR3 nucleotides: TGTGCCAGCAGCTTCGGGGTAAGGGACCAGCCCCAGCATTTT. Its protein product is CASSFGVRDQPQHF. The full variable domain, rest sourced from reference TRBV5-5 and TRBJ1-5, is DAGVTQSPTHLIKTRGQQVTLRCSPISGHKSVSWYQQVLGQGPQFIFQYYEKEERGRGNFPDRFSARQFPNYSSELNVNALLLGDSALYLCASSFGVRDQPQHFGDGTRLSIL.

This clonotype was detected many times. This rearrangement joins TRBV12-3 or TRBV12-4 to TRBJ2-2, with a possible D match to TRBD1 (6 bases). V was cut by 5 bases and J by 6 bases, with 10 bases left in between. The CDR3 length is 13 residues. The CDR3 DNA reads as TGTGCCAGCAGTAACAGGGTCGCCGGGGAGCTGTTTTTT. It is translated as CASSNRVAGELFF.

Concerning this clonotype itself: One end of the junction fails to match germline, which may point to a read error. The V call is TRBV5-4, the J call TRBJ2-1; 13 nucleotides agree with TRBD2. The CDR3 contains 17 residues. Germline V gene lookup returns CDR1 SGHNT and CDR2 YYREEE (reference sequence). The CDR3 sequence is CASSPGLAGFAYNEQSF. The DNA of the CDR3 is TGTGCCAGCAGCCCGGGACTAGCGGGATTTGCGTACAATGAGCAGTCCTTC. The whole variable domain, remainder taken from reference TRBV5-4 and TRBJ2-1, is ETGVTQSPTHLIKTRGQQVTLRCSSQSGHNTVSWYQQALGQGPQFIFQYYREEENGRGNFPPRFSGLQFPNYSSELNVNALELDDSALYLCASSPGLAGFAYNEQSFGPGTRLTVL.